The entry below describes one T cell receptor beta chain. Profiled with immunoSEQ multiplex PCR; TCRdb holds only in-frame clones, not every one. This table holds 90,000 or so clones, approximately 84% found once. The CDR3 sequence is 14 residues long. The ends were cut back, 4 bases at V and 1 base at J, with 4 bases in the middle. The germline V gene has CDR1 KGHDR and CDR2 SFDVKD. This sample is part of a study of control samples from healthy donors and cancer patients. This TCR derives from a man in his 70s with lung cancer. The gene calls are TRBV24-1 and TRBJ2-6; D remains unclear. Material: PBMCs. The CDR3 DNA reads as TGTGCCACCAGTGACAGGTCTGGGGCCAACGTCCTGACTTTC. This codes for CATSDRSGANVLTF.